This TCR beta chain was identified during a study of blood T cell repertoires in COVID-19. Study-wide background: Donors in the United States, Italy and Spain gave samples during acute or convalescent COVID-19. T cells, B-cell-depleted T cells, or PBMCs supplied cDNA or gDNA.

The CDR3 spans 15 residues. In germline, CDR1 is MGHDK, CDR2 SYGVNS. The V gene lost 6 bases and the J gene lost 5 bases, with 16 bases spanning the gap. Original analysis: Amplification of reference gene primers provided the estimated nucleated cell counts. Libraries were prepared by immunoSEQ multiplex PCR; TCRdb keeps only in-frame clonotypes and omits some of them. V and J calls and clone size are those listed in that table; D and trimming were worked out from the DNA. Among tens of thousands of clones listed, roughly 87% were seen once. This receptor was taken from a woman aged 80 or over in a cohort sampled during active or convalescent COVID-19. The chain has TRBV25-1 and TRBJ2-2, with a possible D match to TRBD1 (5 bases). The sequencing input was peripheral blood. DNA of the CDR3: TGTGCCAGCAGGAACCCTGGGCCAGGGACCGGGGAGCTGTTTTTT. As protein: CASRNPGPGTGELFF.